The following is a TCR beta chain sequence with its context. The data originate from a study of blood T cell repertoires in COVID-19. Study background: Italy, Spain and the United States were the sources of the convalescent and acute COVID-19 samples. T cells, B-cell-depleted T cells, or PBMCs provided the cDNA or gDNA that served as material.

Authors' data handling: Cell counts per sample came from amplifying reference gene primers. Only in-frame clones appear in the TCRdb table, and some are missing; sequencing was by immunoSEQ multiplex PCR. The V and J calls and clone size were taken over from that table, and D and trimming were inferred from the DNA. There are 200,000 to 300,000 clones in the sample; 65% to 90% occur only once, and 2% to 2.5% lies in the top ten. The germline CDR1 and CDR2 sequences are SQVTM and ANQGSEA. The CDR3 covers 14 residues. With 2 bases clipped from V and 3 bases from J, the junction kept 5 bases outside the gene matches.

The sequenced sample consisted of peripheral blood. The TCR was taken from a middle-aged man who had recovered from COVID-19. The rearrangement joins TRBV29-1 to TRBJ2-7, with TRBD1 identical over 9 bases. CDR3: CSVEKGQGDYEQYF. CDR3 in DNA: TGCAGCGTTGAAAAGGGACAGGGTGACTACGAGCAGTACTTC.